The subject of this entry is one T cell receptor (beta chain). Its antigen is unidentified. During the collection period, no donor immune events like infections were recorded. Using immunoSEQ multiplex PCR, the repertoire was profiled, and TCRdb retains in-frame clones only, with some absent. The sample contains 45,000 to 60,000 clones, over 80% of which appear only once. This record comes from a study of identifying expanded T cells in peripheral blood. Points from the study as a whole: Two-week clone count variance significantly increased as total template count grew. Over approximately two and four weeks, about 15 and 19 clones changed, versus 1.2 between replicates.

Sequenced sample: blood. This TCR was recovered from a person between 18 and 75 years old in good health.

Here the CDR3 DNA reads TGCGCCAGCAGCCCCCGGAGCGCCGCGAACACCGGGGAGCTGTTTTTT. This encodes CASSPRSAANTGELFF. The V and J genes are TRBV4-3 and TRBJ2-2; D is unresolved. The CDR3 is made up of 16 amino acids. Germline CDR1 and CDR2: LGHNA and YSLEER. V lost 4 bases to trimming and J lost 0 bases, with 12 bases between them.